Listed here are 10 T cell receptor beta chains from one sample, sequenced in a study of cytotoxic CD8 clonotypes in ibrutinib-treated CLL. The method was immunoSEQ multiplex PCR; TCRdb's version includes in-frame clones alone and lacks a portion of them. The sample has 250,000 to 350,000 clones, roughly three quarters seen once. This specimen was PBMCs, taken at disease progression, from a patient treated with ibrutinib. These receptors were collected from a human donor with chronic lymphocytic leukemia.

The chain joins TRBV4-1 to TRBJ1-6; TRBD1 aligns across 7 bases. Germline CDR1 MGHRA, CDR2 YSYEKL. The J segment lost 9 bases and the V segment lost 0 bases, leaving 14 bases of the junction unmatched. CDR3 length: 18 amino acids. CDR3 region: CASSQDYGRGDIGSPLHF. The CDR3 DNA is TGCGCCAGCAGCCAAGATTACGGCAGGGGGGATATAGGTTCACCCCTCCACTTT.

This clone was seen only a few times. This rearrangement joins TRBV6-6 to TRBJ2-7; D call uncertain. Germline CDR1 is MNHNY and CDR2 is SVGAGI (reference sequence). Between the trimmed V and J ends, which lost 2 bases and 7 bases, there was a span of 15 bases. The CDR3 has 14 amino acids. Here the CDR3 reads CASSYRPTPWEQYF. The CDR3 nucleotides are TGTGCCAGCAGTTACCGACCGACTCCTTGGGAGCAGTACTTC.

J is TRBJ1-1 and V is TRBV14; D not certain. Germline V CDR1 and CDR2: SGHDN, FVKESK. V was trimmed by 6 bases and J by 0 bases, leaving 8 bases between them. The CDR3 length is 13 residues. The CDR3 reads CASSRDVNTEAFF. The CDR3 bases are TGTGCCAGCAGTCGGGATGTGAACACTGAAGCTTTCTTT.

The chain uses TRBV5-4 and TRBJ2-5, with D possibly matching TRBD2 (7 bases). V dropped 6 bases and J dropped 1 base, with 16 bases sitting between them. Germline CDR1 and CDR2: SGHNT and YYREEE (reference sequence). The length of the CDR3 is 15 residues. DNA of the CDR3: TGTGCCAGCACCATGGGGGGGGCTCTCCAAGAGACCCAGTACTTC. It codes for CASTMGGALQETQYF.

The genes are TRBV19 and TRBJ1-2; 7 bases are shared with TRBD1. CDR1 is LNHDA, CDR2 SQIVND, per germline (reference sequence). The ends lost 6 bases at V and 4 bases at J; junction bases unmatched: 8. There are 14 residues in the CDR3. CDR3 bases: TGTGCCAGTAGCAGAAAGACAGGGTTCTATGGCTACACCTTC. It translates to CASSRKTGFYGYTF. The whole variable domain, remainder taken from reference TRBV19 and TRBJ1-2, is DGGITQSPKYLFRKEGQNVTLSCEQNLNHDAMYWYRQDPGQGLRLIYYSQIVNDFQKGDIAEGYSVSREKKESFPLTVTSAQKNPTAFYLCASSRKTGFYGYTFGSGTRLTVV.

J is TRBJ2-7 and V is TRBV18; D is unresolved. Trimming took off 2 bases at V and 4 bases at J, with 15 bases between the two ends. CDR3 size: 15 residues. Germline CDR1 KGHSH, CDR2 LQKENI. CDR3 region: CASSPTPSPQYEQYF. DNA of the CDR3: TGTGCCAGCTCACCAACTCCCTCCCCTCAATACGAGCAGTACTTC.

V usage is TRBV18 and J usage is TRBJ1-3, with D maybe TRBD1 (5 bases). The CDR3 is 16 amino acids. V was trimmed by 2 bases and J by 0 bases, leaving 11 bases between them. In germline, CDR1 is KGHSH, CDR2 LQKENI. The CDR3 sequence is CASSPKVQASGNTIYF. In DNA, the CDR3 is TGTGCCAGCTCACCAAAAGTACAGGCCTCTGGAAACACCATATATTTT.

The chain links TRBV2 to TRBJ1-2; D not resolved. Germline CDR1 and CDR2: SNHLY and FYNNEI. The CDR3 totals 11 residues. Between the trimmed V and J ends, which lost 6 bases and 4 bases, there was a span of 6 bases. In DNA form, the CDR3 reads TGTGCCAGCAGGTGGAGCTATGGCTACACCTTC. Encoded protein: CASRWSYGYTF.

This sequence joins TRBV5-6 and TRBJ2-1; 8 bases agree with TRBD2. The CDR3 runs 15 residues. Losses at the gene ends were 4 bases for V and 0 bases for J; bases not matched to a gene: 3. Germline-derived CDR1 and CDR2 are SGHDT and YYEEEE. CDR3: CASSVTSGSYNEQFF. CDR3 nucleotide sequence: TGTGCCAGCAGCGTTACTAGCGGCTCCTACAATGAGCAGTTCTTC. Based on the CDR3 plus reference TRBV5-6 and TRBJ2-1, the full variable domain is DAGVTQSPTHLIKTRGQQVTLRCSPKSGHDTVSWYQQALGQGPQFIFQYYEEEERQRGNFPDRFSGHQFPNYSSELNVNALLLGDSALYLCASSVTSGSYNEQFFGPGTRLTVL.

The V call is TRBV5-1, the J call TRBJ1-5; D may be TRBD1 (5 bases). This CDR3 region has 14 residues. V lost 3 bases and J 7 bases, leaving 14 bases between the germline ends. From germline, CDR1 is SGHRS and CDR2 YFSETQ. The CDR3 DNA is TGCGCCAGCAGCTCTGGCGGGGGTGGGCAGCCCCAGCATTTT. The encoded protein is CASSSGGGGQPQHF.